What follows are 16 T cell receptor beta chains derived from one specimen sequenced in a study of shared clonotypes between healthy human individuals. Assay used: immunoSEQ multiplex PCR; TCRdb lists only in-frame clones, some missing. The sample includes some 380,000 clones, 96% seen only once; the top ten take about 0.32%. The sequenced sample was memory CD8+ T cells sorted from blood. Regarding subset: CD45RO+ cells pooled with CCR7-negative TemRA cells. The origin of the receptors is a man aged 25 to 40 in good health.

The rearrangement uses TRBV6-1 and TRBJ2-4; a possible D gene is TRBD2 (5 bases). The CDR3 contains 16 residues. Trimming cost V 0 bases and J 7 bases, with 16 bases left between them. Germline V lookup: CDR1 MNHNS, CDR2 SASEGT. CDR3 loop: CASSEALSTSGNIQYF. For the CDR3, the DNA is TGTGCCAGCAGTGAAGCGCTGTCGACGTCGGGGAACATTCAGTACTTC.

The genes are TRBV28 and TRBJ2-6; either TRBD1 or TRBD2 may fit D (6 bases each). CDR1 is MDHEN, CDR2 SYDVKM, per germline. Trimming took 1 base from V and 5 from J, leaving 12 bases between them. CDR3 length equals 16 residues. The CDR3: CASSLLGGLWANVLTF. The CDR3, as DNA: TGTGCCAGCAGTTTATTGGGGGGCCTCTGGGCCAACGTCCTGACTTTC.

The rearrangement links TRBV7-2 to TRBJ2-7; TRBD1 matches 7 bases. CDR3 length: 15 residues. Per the germline V gene, CDR1 is SGHTA and CDR2 is FQGNSA. The trim removed 1 base at V and 1 base at J, leaving 4 bases unmatched. The CDR3 region has the DNA TGTGCCAGCAGCTTAGGGGGACAGCTGTCCTACGAGCAGTACTTC. Amino acid sequence: CASSLGGQLSYEQYF.

The chain combines TRBV6-1 with TRBJ2-7; 9 bases are a match to TRBD2. V trimming: 1 base; J trimming: 0 bases; junction bases outside the gene matches: 4. Germline V lookup: CDR1 MNHNS, CDR2 SASEGT. This CDR3 region has 16 residues. CDR3 sequence: CASSEVPSGISYEQYF. The CDR3 bases are TGTGCCAGCAGTGAAGTGCCTAGCGGGATCTCCTACGAGCAGTACTTC.

This chain connects TRBV7-2 to TRBJ2-3; a weak D match, TRBD1 (6 bases). Germline CDR1 is SGHTA and CDR2 is FQGNSA. The CDR3 is 14 residues long. V dropped 1 base and J dropped 3 bases, with 8 bases sitting between them. CDR3 in DNA: TGTGCCAGCAGCTTAGGAACAGGGACAGATACGCAGTATTTT. As protein: CASSLGTGTDTQYF.

This chain joins TRBV2 and TRBJ2-1; 13 bases map to TRBD2. The V gene's germline CDR1 is SNHLY and CDR2 FYNNEI. V shed 6 bases and J 9 bases; nucleotides not matched to a gene: 11. The CDR3 runs to 16 residues. The CDR3 sequence is CASRPGTSGKDGEQFF. The CDR3 region has the DNA TGTGCCAGCAGGCCGGGGACTAGCGGGAAGGATGGTGAGCAGTTCTTC. The variable domain in full, with the rest retrieved from reference TRBV2 and TRBJ2-1, is EPEVTQTPSHQVTQMGQEVILRCVPISNHLYFYWYRQILGQKVEFLVSFYNNEISEKSEIFDDQFSVERPDGSNFTLKIRSTKLEDSAMYFCASRPGTSGKDGEQFFGPGTRLTVL.

The chain combines TRBV28 with TRBJ2-1; no firm D call. The germline V gene has CDR1 MDHEN and CDR2 SYDVKM. The ends were cut back, 3 bases at V and 1 base at J, with 10 bases in the middle. CDR3 length: 15 residues. CDR3 region: CASSLRRLSYNEQFF. The CDR3 DNA sequence: TGTGCCAGCAGTTTGCGGCGGTTATCCTACAATGAGCAGTTCTTC.

The V call is TRBV27, the J call TRBJ2-1; 12 nucleotides align to TRBD2. Trimming at V came to 5 bases and at J to 12 bases, leaving 8 bases not matched to a gene. Germline CDR1 reads MNHEY; CDR2 reads SMNVEV (reference sequence). The CDR3 runs 14 residues. CDR3 amino acids: CASSILTSGGRQFF. The CDR3 bases are TGTGCCAGCAGTATCTTGACTAGCGGGGGTCGGCAGTTCTTC.

This chain connects TRBV10-3 to TRBJ2-3; 9 positions match TRBD2. Germline V gene sequence: CDR1 ENHRY, CDR2 SYGVKD. There are 18 residues in the CDR3. With 10 bases clipped from V and 2 bases from J, the junction kept 19 bases outside the gene matches. The CDR3 region has the DNA TGTGCCACCCAATTAGCGGGAGATTCTCGACTTTACACAGATACGCAGTATTTT. Translation: CATQLAGDSRLYTDTQYF.

This clone was detected only once. DNA for the CDR3: TGTGCCTCGCTAGAGAGCACAGATACGCAGTATTTT. It is translated as CASLESTDTQYF. The rearrangement joins TRBV30 to TRBJ2-3; no clear D. Trimming took 7 bases from V and 0 from J, leaving 8 bases between them. Germline V lookup: CDR1 GTSNPN, CDR2 SVGIG (reference sequence). There are 12 residues in the CDR3. The entire variable domain, with the rest obtained from reference TRBV30 and TRBJ2-3, is as follows: SQTIHQWPATLVQPVGSPLSLECTVEGTSNPNLYWYRQAAGRGLQLLFYSVGIGQISSEVPQNLSASRPQDRQFILSSKKLLLSDSGFYLCASLESTDTQYFGPGTRLTVL.

This chain connects TRBV7-9 to TRBJ2-6, with D perhaps matching TRBD2 (6 bases). This CDR3 is 17 amino acids long. V was trimmed by 5 bases and J by 0 bases, leaving 14 bases between them. Germline V gene sequence: CDR1 SEHNR, CDR2 FQNEAQ (reference sequence). The CDR3 reads CASSPRGGGSGANVLTF. CDR3 coding DNA: TGTGCCAGCAGCCCAAGGGGAGGCGGCTCTGGGGCCAACGTCCTGACTTTC.

V usage is TRBV6-5 and J usage is TRBJ2-7, with 10 positions matching TRBD1. The CDR3 is made up of 16 amino acids. The junction had 5 bases not matched to a gene; V was cut back by 0 bases and J by 3 bases. CDR1 is MNHEY and CDR2 is SVGAGI in the germline V gene. CDR3: CASSYSRGQGIYEQYF. The CDR3, as DNA: TGTGCCAGCAGTTACTCAAGGGGACAGGGGATCTACGAGCAGTACTTC.

The rearrangement links TRBV5-1 to TRBJ2-2; TRBD1 matches at 9 bases. The germline CDR1 and CDR2 sequences are SGHRS and YFSETQ. With V trimmed by 2 bases and J by 5 bases, 4 bases remained unmatched. The CDR3 length is 15 residues. The CDR3 DNA follows: TGCGCCAGCAGCTTAAGGACAGGGGTTACCGGGGAGCTGTTTTTT. As protein: CASSLRTGVTGELFF.

The genes are TRBV28 and TRBJ2-5; possible D gene TRBD2, 6 bases. This CDR3 contains 14 residues. Trimming took off 3 bases at V and 4 bases at J, with 12 bases between the two ends. Per the germline V gene, CDR1 is MDHEN and CDR2 is SYDVKM. This chain's CDR3 is CASSFVGRLETQYF. Written as DNA, the CDR3 is TGTGCCAGCAGTTTCGTAGGGAGGCTAGAGACCCAGTACTTC.

V gene TRBV18 combines with J gene TRBJ2-1; tentative D call: TRBD2 (5 bases). The CDR3 spans 14 residues. CDR1 and CDR2 from the germline V gene are KGHSH and LQKENI. V was shortened by 4 bases and J by 3 bases, with 10 bases between the two germline ends. CDR3 DNA: TGTGCCAGCTCACTGAGCGGTATCTACAATGAGCAGTTCTTC. This translates into CASSLSGIYNEQFF. The full variable domain, in which reference TRBV18 and TRBJ2-1 provide the parts outside the CDR3, is NAGVMQNPRHLVRRRGQEARLRCSPMKGHSHVYWYRQLPEEGLKFMVYLQKENIIDESGMPKERFSAEFPKEGPSILRIQQVVRGDSAAYFCASSLSGIYNEQFFGPGTRLTVL.

The chain carries TRBV2 and TRBJ2-4; 7 positions match TRBD1. V lost 6 bases and J lost 4; bases outside the gene matches: 6. The CDR3 is 14 residues long. Germline-derived CDR1 and CDR2 are SNHLY and FYNNEI. CDR3 nucleotides: TGTGCCAGCAGCGGTACAGGGGTTAAAAACATTCAGTACTTC. Its translation is CASSGTGVKNIQYF. Filled out from reference TRBV2 and TRBJ2-4, the complete variable domain reads EPEVTQTPSHQVTQMGQEVILRCVPISNHLYFYWYRQILGQKVEFLVSFYNNEISEKSEIFDDQFSVERPDGSNFTLKIRSTKLEDSAMYFCASSGTGVKNIQYFGAGTRLSVL.